This is a list of T cell receptor beta chains from one sample in a study of vaccination and CD4 T cells after COVID-19. TCRdb re-called the PCR reads through MiXCR, storing one row per CDR3 protein. This table holds fewer than 10,000 distinct CDR3 sequences, about 63% found once. For these receptors, no antigen is known. Sequencing was carried out using CD4+ T cells from blood, cultured in vitro. All receptors derive from a human donor who had recovered from COVID-19. Each CDR3 is given without its conserved first and last residue.

>13|TRBJ1-6|TRBV6-1
ASTLTSSYNSPLH
>15|TRBJ1-6|TRBV6-5
ASSYSPSTADNSPLH
>12|TRBJ1-2|TRBV6-5
ASSSLQGGYGYT
>13|TRBJ2-3|TRBV27
ASGFVRGNTDTQY
>12|TRBJ2-2|TRBV7-3
ASGLGGNTGELF
>12|TRBJ1-1|TRBV6-1
ASRWTQMNTEAF
>13|TRBJ1-5|TRBV7-2
ASSRAGGSNQPQH
>13|TRBJ1-5|TRBV7-2
ASSLRGSSNQPQH
>11|TRBJ1-5|TRBV20-1
SAGEGPGQPQH
>12|TRBJ2-3|TRBV2
ASKDGLYTDTQY
>15|TRBJ1-2|TRBV19
ASTLSGGPPRRDGYT
>14|TRBJ1-2|TRBV4-1
ASSQSGIDRGGGYT
>11|TRBJ2-7|TRBV19
ASSEDTSYEQY
>12|TRBJ2-5|TRBV6-2/TRBV6-3
ASSYRGAGETQY
>15|TRBJ2-3|TRBV7-2
ASSRLAHPQSTDTQY
>16|TRBJ1-3|TRBV7-6
ASSLQGQGLLSGNTIY
>12|TRBJ1-1|TRBV7-2
ASSLTGSNTEAF
>11|TRBJ1-1|TRBV10-2
ASRGRTESEAF
>14|TRBJ1-1|TRBV6-1
ASSPTKDRAVTEAF
>13|TRBJ2-7|TRBV6-5
ASSYGEAGAYEQY
>13|TRBJ2-7|TRBV7-2
ASSRRLAGVYEQY
>14|TRBJ2-3|TRBV15
ATSRAGLAYTDTQY
>11|TRBJ1-2|TRBV7-2
ASSLRDREGYT
>9|TRBJ2-3|TRBV20-1
SGGTPDTQY
>15|TRBJ1-1|TRBV20-1
SARDAEGGGLGTEAF
>12|TRBJ1-5|TRBV6-2/TRBV6-3
ASTMGDIFQPQH
>14|TRBJ1-3|TRBV6-1
ASSEMGKRLGNTIY
>13|TRBJ2-7|TRBV6-1
ASAGRGTGFYEQY
>13|TRBJ1-1|TRBV5-1
ASSLAGGENTEAF
>12|TRBJ1-1|TRBV7-2
ASSLRTGNTEAF
>12|TRBJ1-1|TRBV7-8
ASSVGQGSTEAF
>12|TRBJ2-1|TRBV7-9
ASSSTRGDNEQF
>14|TRBJ2-5|TRBV20-1
SARLAGLLYQETQY
>11|TRBJ2-3|TRBV2
ARGASGPDTQY
>10|TRBJ2-3|TRBV6-1
AIQGAGDTQY
>12|TRBJ2-3|TRBV28
ASSGTPGTDTQY
>12|TRBJ1-5|TRBV20-1
SAQEPGGNQPQH
>14|TRBJ2-5|TRBV19
ASSIGWTNLKETQY
>11|TRBJ1-5|TRBV2
ASSAGANQPQH
>11|TRBJ2-5|TRBV27
ASISGGLQTQY
>12|TRBJ1-2|TRBV6-1
ASSEDAGFYGYT
>15|TRBJ2-5|TRBV5-4
ASSLGSSGRTRETQY
>14|TRBJ1-2|TRBV6-2/TRBV6-3
ASSDRTGSPGGGYT
>11|TRBJ1-1|TRBV19
ASSIGQNTEAF
>12|TRBJ1-5|TRBV7-9
ASSLAGFAQPQH
>11|TRBJ2-5|TRBV3-1
ASGASGQETQY
>16|TRBJ2-3|TRBV7-3
ASSPMPLTSGRSDTQY
>13|TRBJ1-5|TRBV6-5
ASSSRGLDNQPQH
>11|TRBJ1-2|TRBV15
ATSSRQGYGYT
>10|TRBJ1-4|TRBV20-1
SAREDSEKLF
>11|TRBJ1-2|TRBV27
ASRVRGSGGYT
>16|TRBJ2-3|TRBV6-1
ASSEVALAGAVTNTQY
>11|TRBJ1-5|TRBV7-2
ASSLVINQPQH
>14|TRBJ1-5|TRBV19
ASSSGDGGKIQPQH